This record looks at one TCR beta chain sequence and its context. What it recognizes is unknown. The data stem from a study of shared clonotypes between healthy human individuals. About the study: Researchers assigned three CD4 naive, three CD4 memory, two CD8 naive and one CD8 memory plate to each donor. Study results and caveats: Enrolling few donors narrowed the genetic and exposure-history diversity that was represented.

There are 13 residues in the CDR3. Germline CDR1 is GTSNPN and CDR2 is SVGIG (reference sequence). V gave up 1 base and J gave up 5 bases, with 11 bases separating them. Data came from immunoSEQ multiplex PCR; TCRdb stores just in-frame clones and leaves some out. This sample carries about 2 million clones, over 85% of them seen once, and the ten largest clones take around 1.2%. Naivety among CD8 cells was defined by CD45RO negativity and positive CCR7 selection, thereby excluding terminally differentiated effector memory CD45RA+ cells. The receptor's source is a man aged 18 to 30 in good health. The chain uses TRBV30 and TRBJ2-5; TRBD1 might be the D (6 bases). Material: naive CD8+ T cells sorted from blood. The CDR3 loop is CAWSEQGWETQYF. CDR3 coding DNA: TGTGCCTGGAGTGAACAGGGCTGGGAGACCCAGTACTTC. Full variable domain (remainder filled in from reference TRBV30 and TRBJ2-5): SQTIHQWPATLVQPVGSPLSLECTVEGTSNPNLYWYRQAAGRGLQLLFYSVGIGQISSEVPQNLSASRPQDRQFILSSKKLLLSDSGFYLCAWSEQGWETQYFGPGTRLLVL.